One and the same sample provided the 11 T cell receptor beta chains below, sequenced in a study of T cell repertoires in ileal Crohn's disease. TCRdb's copy holds only in-frame clones and misses some; the assay was immunoSEQ multiplex PCR. The sample lists more than 10,000 clones; more than 65% were seen once. Time point described: neoterminal ileum biopsy at postoperative endoscopy, about 6 months after surgery. Input material: ileal tissue. Receptors originate from an adult with Crohn's disease.

This rearrangement joins TRBV2 to TRBJ1-2, with D possibly being TRBD1 (6 bases). There are 12 residues in the CDR3. V lost 9 bases and J lost 5, with 13 bases in between. Per germline, CDR1 SNHLY and CDR2 FYNNEI. This chain's CDR3 is CARHTGFYGYTF. For the CDR3, the DNA is TGTGCCAGACACACAGGGTTTTATGGCTACACCTTC.

On this clone itself: At one of its ends the junction is not consistent with the germline gene, which may arise from a read error. The CDR3: CASSLTIGYQETQYF. As DNA, the CDR3 is TGTGCCAGCAGCCTAACCATTGGGTACCAAGAGACCCAGTACTTC. The genes are TRBV7-3 and TRBJ2-5; D is unclear. This CDR3 is 15 amino acids long. The germline V gene has CDR1 SGHTA and CDR2 FQGTGA.

In regard to this clone: The identical CDR3 is also encoded by other nucleotide sequences in the sample. The chain combines TRBV2 with TRBJ1-3, with no clear D. Trimming left V 6 bases short and J 4 bases short, with 10 bases between. The germline CDR1 and CDR2 sequences are SNHLY and FYNNEI. This CDR3 spans 13 amino acids. In DNA, the CDR3 is TGTGCCAGCAGCCGGCTTTCGGGAAACACCATATATTTT. As protein: CASSRLSGNTIYF.

This chain joins TRBV5-1 and TRBJ2-3; possibly TRBD2 for D (5 bases). Trimming left V 2 bases short and J 7 bases short, with 14 bases between. The CDR3 covers 14 residues. CDR1 is SGHRS, CDR2 YFSETQ, per germline. As DNA, the CDR3 is TGCGCCAGCAGCTTCTCGCTAGCCGCAAATACGCAGTATTTT. Amino acid sequence: CASSFSLAANTQYF.

The V gene is TRBV19, the J gene TRBJ2-1; either TRBD1 or TRBD2 may fit D (5 bases each). The CDR3 contains 14 residues. In germline, CDR1 is LNHDA, CDR2 SQIVND (reference sequence). V was clipped by 5 bases and J by 6 bases, with 14 bases between them. The CDR3 DNA follows: TGTGCCAGTAGTTTCCAGGGACCCGGCAATGAGCAGTTCTTC. Translation: CASSFQGPGNEQFF.

The V gene is TRBV11-1, the J gene TRBJ1-1; D is unresolved. V was cut by 5 bases and J by 2 bases, with 3 bases left in between. The germline V gene has CDR1 SGHAT and CDR2 FQDESV (reference sequence). The CDR3 is 11 amino acids. The CDR3 protein is CASSINTEAFF. The CDR3 region has the DNA TGTGCCAGCAGCATTAACACTGAAGCTTTCTTT.

The sample holds a few counts of this clone. The chain couples TRBV7-8 to TRBJ1-5; D gene uncertain. The germline V gene encodes CDR1 SGHVS and CDR2 FQNEAQ. Trimming shortened V by 0 bases and J by 0 bases, and 6 bases separated the two germline ends. The CDR3 has 15 amino acids. CDR3 nucleotide sequence: TGTGCCAGCAGCTTAGCCACCTATAGCAATCAGCCCCAGCATTTT. Its protein is CASSLATYSNQPQHF. Complete variable domain (other parts from reference TRBV7-8 and TRBJ1-5): GAGVSQSPRYKVAKRGQDVALRCDPISGHVSLFWYQQALGQGPEFLTYFQNEAQLDKSGLPSDRFFAERPEGSVSTLKIQRTQQEDSAVYLCASSLATYSNQPQHFGDGTRLSIL.

V gene TRBV6-1 combines with J gene TRBJ2-7; the D gene could be TRBD1 or TRBD2 (7 bases each). The CDR3 length is 12 residues. Germline lookup yields CDR1 MNHNS and CDR2 SASEGT. V shed 10 bases and J shed 3 bases, with 13 bases lying between them. In DNA, the CDR3 is TGTGCCACGGCGGGGGACAGCTACGAGCAGTACTTC. Protein: CATAGDSYEQYF.

The chain couples TRBV6-1 to TRBJ1-6; the match to TRBD1 covers 8 bases. Per the germline V gene, CDR1 is MNHNS and CDR2 is SASEGT. V lost 6 bases to trimming and J lost 10 bases; unmatched junction nucleotides: 8. CDR3 size: 14 residues. The CDR3 region is CASSMTGEGSPLHF. The CDR3 nucleotides are TGTGCCAGCAGCATGACAGGGGAGGGCTCACCCCTCCACTTT.

This clone was recorded only once. V and J are TRBV7-2 and TRBJ2-2, with D possibly TRBD1 on 6 matching bases. Per germline, CDR1 SGHTA and CDR2 FQGNSA. CDR3 size: 15 residues. Deletions cut 5 bases from V and 2 bases from J, with 12 bases between. CDR3 nucleotide sequence: TGTGCCAGCAGCCCCGGGACACCCAACACCGGGGAGCTGTTTTTT. This translates into CASSPGTPNTGELFF.

The rearrangement uses TRBV18 and TRBJ1-3, with D possibly matching TRBD1 (5 bases). From germline, CDR1 is KGHSH and CDR2 LQKENI. This CDR3 spans 15 amino acids. V was clipped by 1 base and J by 4 bases, with 11 bases between them. The CDR3 region has the DNA TGTGCCAGCTCACCACAAAAAACAGGCGGAAACACCATATATTTT. This codes for CASSPQKTGGNTIYF.